A single sample gave rise to the 20 T cell receptor beta chains below, sequenced in a study of T-cell memory formation after mild COVID-19. TCRdb processed the 5' RACE reads anew with MiXCR; each CDR3 protein has one entry. Seen here are roughly 110,000 distinct CDR3 sequences, 15% to 20% observed once, and the top ten hold 25% to 30%. Material for sequencing was PBMCs or a T cell subset sorted from them (not recorded which). The receptors originated from an adult woman who had mild COVID-19 (a few samples of this study predate the infection). Cell type and time point are not known.

This chain joins TRBV19 and TRBJ2-1, with D perhaps matching TRBD1 (6 bases). Trimming shortened V by 3 bases and J by 5 bases, and 11 bases separated the two germline ends. CDR1 and CDR2 from the germline V gene are LNHDA and SQIVND (reference sequence). This CDR3 has 14 residues. Here the CDR3 reads CASSIPGAHNEQFF. The DNA of the CDR3 is TGTGCCAGTAGTATCCCAGGGGCCCACAATGAGCAGTTCTTC.

The chain uses TRBV4-1 and TRBJ1-3; perhaps TRBD1 as D (5 bases). Trimming shortened V by 2 bases and J by 0 bases, and 11 bases separated the two germline ends. Germline CDR1 is MGHRA and CDR2 is YSYEKL. The CDR3 consists of 16 residues. CDR3 in amino acids: CASSQYDSSSGNTIYF. CDR3 DNA: TGCGCCAGCAGCCAATACGACAGCTCCTCTGGAAACACCATATATTTT.

V is TRBV12-5 and J is TRBJ2-3, with TRBD2 identical over 10 bases. The ends lost 7 bases at V and 1 base at J; junction bases unmatched: 5. The CDR3 covers 15 residues. Per the germline V gene, CDR1 is LGHNT and CDR2 is FRNRAP. CDR3 DNA sequence: TGTGCTAGTGCCCCAGGACTAGCGGGCACAGATACGCAGTATTTT. Protein sequence: CASAPGLAGTDTQYF.

This clonotype showed up just a few times. This chain links TRBV9 with TRBJ2-1; D remains ambiguous. V was trimmed by 0 bases and J by 15 bases, leaving 16 bases between them. This CDR3 spans 13 amino acids. Germline CDR1 and CDR2: SGDLS and YYNGEE. The CDR3 coding sequence is TGTGCCAGCAGCGTAGCAAACGAACCGGACCTGTTCTTC. Translation: CASSVANEPDLFF.

The chain couples TRBV2 to TRBJ2-4; the D call may be TRBD1 or TRBD2 (6 bases each). From germline, CDR1 is SNHLY and CDR2 FYNNEI. The CDR3 is 18 amino acids. The germline V and J ends were trimmed by 0 bases and 2 bases, with 17 bases remaining between them. The CDR3 protein is CASSEARWGAGTKNIQYF. The CDR3 nucleotides read TGTGCCAGCAGTGAAGCGCGATGGGGGGCAGGGACCAAAAACATTCAGTACTTC.

Only a few counts were recorded for this clonotype. J is TRBJ1-5 and V is TRBV24-1, with 7 positions matching TRBD1. The CDR3 runs 18 residues. The germline CDR1 and CDR2 sequences are KGHDR and SFDVKD. V dropped 4 bases and J dropped 4; count of bases not matched to a gene: 15. CDR3 sequence reads: CATSESPGRQGWNQPQHF. As DNA, the CDR3 is TGTGCCACCAGTGAATCACCCGGTAGACAGGGTTGGAATCAGCCCCAGCATTTT.

The CDR3 sequence is CASSQGQGANSPLHF. CDR3 DNA sequence: TGCGCCAGCAGCCAGGGACAGGGGGCGAATTCACCCCTCCACTTT. The gene calls are TRBV4-1 and TRBJ1-6; 12 bases are a match to TRBD1. The J segment lost 7 bases and the V segment lost 3 bases, leaving 1 base of the junction unmatched. Germline CDR1 and CDR2: MGHRA and YSYEKL. The CDR3 is 15 amino acids.

The chain joins TRBV7-2 to TRBJ2-5; maybe TRBD1 (5 bases). V gave up 9 bases and J gave up 0 bases, with 17 bases separating them. The CDR3 has 15 amino acids. The germline gives CDR1 SGHTA, CDR2 FQGNSA. The CDR3 region is CASHGHPPYQETQYF. CDR3 nucleotides: TGTGCCAGTCACGGACACCCCCCGTACCAAGAGACCCAGTACTTC.

The V call is TRBV7-6, the J call TRBJ2-3, with D possibly called TRBD1 or TRBD2 (5 bases each). This CDR3 region has 19 residues. The V end lost 5 bases, the J end lost 0 bases, and 24 bases lay between the germline ends. From germline, CDR1 is SGHVS and CDR2 FNYEAQ. This CDR3 is CASSPAWLMPGPSTDTQYF. CDR3 nucleotides: TGTGCCAGCAGCCCAGCCTGGTTAATGCCGGGACCCAGCACAGATACGCAGTATTTT.

This CDR3 reads CATSSLGTTPQGELFF. CDR3 nucleotide sequence: TGTGCCACCAGCAGCCTGGGGACAACTCCACAGGGGGAGCTGTTTTTT. The V and J genes are TRBV15 and TRBJ2-2, with TRBD1 as a possible D gene (6 bases). The germline gives CDR1 LNHNV, CDR2 YYDKDF (reference sequence). V gave up 3 bases and J gave up 8 bases, with 19 bases separating them. This CDR3 has 16 amino acids.

J is TRBJ1-6 and V is TRBV4-2; D might be TRBD1 (5 bases). Germline V gene lookup returns CDR1 LGHNA and CDR2 YNFKEQ. The CDR3 has 14 amino acids. The V and J ends lost 1 base and 11 bases respectively, with 12 bases between them. The CDR3 region has the DNA TGTGCCAGCAGCCAAGTCCAGGAGGGGACACCCCTCCACTTT. This sequence encodes CASSQVQEGTPLHF.

The chain joins TRBV9 to TRBJ2-2, with D maybe TRBD1 (6 bases). Germline V gene data show CDR1 as SGDLS and CDR2 as YYNGEE. V was trimmed by 3 bases and J by 7 bases, leaving 16 bases between them. The CDR3 is 15 residues long. The CDR3 DNA follows: TGTGCCAGCAGCGCCTCCGGGACATCCAGCGGGGAGCTGTTTTTT. The encoded protein is CASSASGTSSGELFF. The entire variable domain, with the rest obtained from reference TRBV9 and TRBJ2-2, is as follows: DSGVTQTPKHLITATGQRVTLRCSPRSGDLSVYWYQQSLDQGLQFLIQYYNGEERAKGNILERFSAQQFPDLHSELNLSSLELGDSALYFCASSASGTSSGELFFGEGSRLTVL.

This clonotype was counted a few times. The chain has TRBV6-1 and TRBJ1-2, with D uncertain. The V and J ends lost 3 bases and 4 bases respectively, with 12 bases between them. The CDR3 runs to 14 residues. The V gene's germline CDR1 is MNHNS and CDR2 SASEGT. CDR3 amino acids: CASSDQGQFYGYTF. CDR3 in DNA: TGTGCCAGCAGTGATCAAGGGCAGTTCTATGGCTACACCTTC.

This clonotype has more than one count but fewer than ten. The chain links TRBV3-1 to TRBJ2-1, with D uncertain. This CDR3 is 17 amino acids long. CDR1 and CDR2 from the germline V gene are LGHDT and YNNKEL (reference sequence). V shed 0 bases and J shed 3 bases, with 15 bases lying between them. CDR3 protein: CASSQDLVRRGYNEQFF. The CDR3 DNA sequence: TGTGCCAGCAGCCAAGACCTCGTGCGTCGCGGCTACAATGAGCAGTTCTTC.

This clonotype was seen a handful of times. J is TRBJ1-5 and V is TRBV4-1; 10 bases are a match to TRBD1. This CDR3 has 16 residues. Germline V gene sequence: CDR1 MGHRA, CDR2 YSYEKL. V was clipped by 2 bases and J by 6 bases; unmatched bases: 7. As DNA, the CDR3 is TGCGCCAGCAGCCAATACGCCGGGACAGGGGTTCAGCCCCAGCATTTT. This sequence encodes CASSQYAGTGVQPQHF.

The genes are TRBV6-5 and TRBJ1-1; D gene uncertain. The ends were cut back, 1 base at V and 1 base at J, with 7 bases in the middle. The CDR3 consists of 14 residues. Germline V gene data show CDR1 as MNHEY and CDR2 as SVGAGI. CDR3 sequence reads: CASSYWQTNTEAFF. The DNA for the CDR3 is TGTGCCAGCAGTTACTGGCAGACGAACACTGAAGCTTTCTTT.

This chain joins TRBV24-1 and TRBJ2-3; 11 bases match TRBD2. V shed 4 bases, J shed 4 bases, and the junction held 9 bases outside the gene matches. CDR1 and CDR2 (germline): KGHDR, SFDVKD. The CDR3 loop spans 17 amino acids. The CDR3 coding sequence is TGTGCCACCAGTGACCCCACTAGCGGGAGATCGGCAGATACGCAGTATTTT. This codes for CATSDPTSGRSADTQYF.

The chain uses TRBV13 and TRBJ2-1, with D hard to call. The V end was cut by 5 bases, the J end by 1 base, with 15 bases between. The germline V gene has CDR1 PRHDT and CDR2 FYEKMQ (reference sequence). This CDR3 has 16 amino acids. CDR3 in amino acids: CASSQGRLWSYNEQFF. The CDR3 coding sequence is TGTGCCAGCAGCCAAGGACGACTTTGGTCCTACAATGAGCAGTTCTTC.

This clonotype was detected only a few times. This chain connects TRBV4-1 to TRBJ1-1, with TRBD1 as a possible D gene (5 bases). The CDR3 covers 14 residues. Germline V gene data show CDR1 as MGHRA and CDR2 as YSYEKL. Trimming cost V 4 bases and J 5 bases, with 14 bases left between them. CDR3 sequence (DNA): TGCGCCAGCAGCCTGGAAAGGGGAGTTACTGAAGCTTTCTTT. As protein: CASSLERGVTEAFF.

In its sample, this clonotype was seen once. The V call is TRBV9, the J call TRBJ1-1; D is undetermined. Germline V gene lookup returns CDR1 SGDLS and CDR2 YYNGEE. This CDR3 comprises 14 residues. The germline V and J ends were trimmed by 3 bases and 5 bases, with 14 bases remaining between them. DNA of the CDR3: TGTGCCAGCAGCGCATACAGCATGGAGACTGAAGCTTTCTTT. It encodes CASSAYSMETEAFF.